This is a list of T cell receptor beta chains from one sample in a study of vaccination and CD4 T cells after COVID-19. One entry per CDR3 protein results from TCRdb running MiXCR on the PCR reads. This sample has around 15,000 distinct CDR3 sequences, with approximately 50% found just once. What these receptors recognize is not known. The sequenced sample was CD4+ T cells from blood, cultured in vitro, obtained about 7 months after SARS-CoV-2 vaccination. These receptors all come from a human donor who had recovered from COVID-19. The CDR3 runs from the conserved cysteine through the conserved F or W. D genes are given only for firm matches. The listing skips clone size in some rows; elsewhere it reads once, few, many or a size class.

15	TRBD2	.	TRBV6-1	TRBJ2-5	CASSLSRLAGETQYF	TGTGCCAGCAGCCTATCCCGACTAGCGGGGGAGACCCAGTACTTC
13	.	few	TRBV6-1	TRBJ2-7	CASSESGSHEQYF	TGTGCCAGCAGTGAATCCGGGTCCCACGAGCAGTACTTC
15	TRBD1	few	TRBV20-1	TRBJ1-2	CSARIRTGPNYGYTF	TGCAGTGCCCGGATCCGGACAGGCCCTAACTATGGCTACACCTTC
14	TRBD2	.	TRBV20-1	TRBJ2-3	CSGVRGAGADTQYF	TGCAGTGGAGTGCGGGGGGCCGGTGCAGATACGCAGTATTTT
13	TRBD1	.	TRBV6-5	TRBJ1-1	CASSSGTGGEAFF	TGTGCCAGCAGTTCCGGGACAGGGGGCGAAGCTTTCTTT
13	TRBD2	.	TRBV7-9	TRBJ2-5	CASSIAGQETQYF	TGTGCCAGCAGTATAGCGGGGCAAGAGACCCAGTACTTC
15	TRBD1	.	TRBV19	TRBJ1-1	CASNLGGQGWTEAFF	TGTGCCAGTAACCTGGGAGGACAGGGTTGGACTGAAGCTTTCTTT
15	TRBD1	.	TRBV20-1	TRBJ1-2	CSVIRTQGGDYGYTF	TGCAGTGTCATACGAACACAGGGGGGGGACTATGGCTACACCTTC
14	TRBD1	.	TRBV27	TRBJ1-2	CASSSGGHNYGYTF	TGTGCCAGCAGTTCAGGGGGGCATAACTATGGCTACACCTTC
16	TRBD2	few	TRBV15	TRBJ2-5	CATSRDTAGGRKTQYF	TGTGCCACCAGCAGAGATACGGCGGGAGGGCGCAAGACCCAGTACTTC
13	.	.	TRBV7-9	TRBJ1-2	CASSLTVGGSYTF	TGTGCCAGCAGCCTCACCGTCGGCGGATCCTACACCTTC
15	.	once	TRBV20-1	TRBJ2-1	CSAGKRTQQYNEQFF	TGCAGTGCTGGAAAGCGGACCCAACAGTACAATGAGCAGTTCTTC
14	.	few	TRBV7-9	TRBJ2-5	CASSLLQGQETQYF	TGTGCCAGCAGCTTGTTGCAGGGGCAAGAGACCCAGTACTTC
15	TRBD2	.	TRBV19	TRBJ2-5	CASSFAGTSLETQYF	TGTGCCAGTAGTTTCGCCGGGACTAGCTTGGAGACCCAGTACTTC
17	TRBD1	.	TRBV7-9	TRBJ2-6	CASSPRQGRSGANVLTF	TGTGCCAGCAGCCCGAGACAGGGAAGATCTGGGGCCAACGTCCTGACTTTC
14	.	.	TRBV20-1	TRBJ1-2	CSARDRFANYGYTF	TGCAGTGCTAGAGATCGATTTGCTAACTATGGCTACACCTTC
12	.	.	TRBV28	TRBJ1-2	CASSGRGAGYTF	TGTGCCAGCAGTGGACGGGGGGCTGGCTACACCTTC
14	.	few	TRBV7-7	TRBJ2-5	CASSPQLAQETQYF	TGTGCTAGCAGCCCCCAGCTAGCCCAAGAGACCCAGTACTTC
14	.	.	TRBV2	TRBJ1-1	CASSLGGRSTEAFF	TGTGCCAGCAGCCTCGGGGGTAGGAGCACTGAAGCTTTCTTT
15	TRBD1	.	TRBV2	TRBJ1-2	CASSEGTGWSYGYTF	TGTGCCAGCAGTGAAGGGACAGGATGGAGCTATGGCTACACCTTC